This TCR beta chain stems from a study of blood T cell repertoires in COVID-19. The V end was cut by 2 bases, the J end by 2 bases, with 3 bases between. Germline lookup yields CDR1 SQVTM and CDR2 ANQGSEA. The CDR3 contains 11 residues. Original data processing: Reference gene primer amplification in the assay estimated nucleated cell counts. Sequencing used immunoSEQ multiplex PCR; TCRdb keeps in-frame clones, though not all of them. For V, J and clone size, that table is used; D and trimming come from the DNA. The table lists around 75,000 clones, roughly 80% of them singletons, with 10% to 15% in the top ten.

This chain joins TRBV29-1 and TRBJ2-5; D not certain. The sample consisted of peripheral blood. This receptor was identified in a man aged 50-59 years with COVID-19, enrolled during active disease. CDR3 protein: CSVEQQETQYF. CDR3 nucleotides: TGCAGCGTTGAACAGCAAGAGACCCAGTACTTC.